The sequence of this T cell receptor (beta chain) was determined in a study of blood T cell repertoires in COVID-19. The CDR3 is 14 amino acids. Trimming shortened V by 7 bases and J by 1 base, and 14 bases separated the two germline ends. Looked up from germline, CDR1 is SGHAT and CDR2 is FQNNGV. Only in-frame clones appear in the TCRdb table, and some are missing; sequencing was by immunoSEQ multiplex PCR. The sample includes 95,000 to 150,000 clones, 79% of them seen just once. This TCR was sampled from an elderly woman with acute or convalescent COVID-19. J is TRBJ2-7 and V is TRBV11-2, with D unresolved. What was sequenced was peripheral blood. The CDR3 DNA reads TGTGCCAGCACCCTATATAGCAGTTCCTACGAGCAGTACTTC. It encodes CASTLYSSSYEQYF.